This T cell receptor beta chain derives from a study of cytomegalovirus exposure and HLA in healthy donors. The data were produced by immunoSEQ multiplex PCR, yet TCRdb's version contains in-frame clones alone and is incomplete. The table shows 150,000 to 200,000 clones, with around nine tenths occurring only once. From the roughly 110-subject validation cohort, which was separate from the approximately 700-subject first cohort, the donors were drawn. The CDR3 has 14 residues. The germline CDR1 and CDR2 sequences are MNHNY and SVGAGI (reference sequence). The V and J ends lost 6 bases and 0 bases respectively, with 9 bases between them.

This sequence joins TRBV6-6 and TRBJ1-5; D remains ambiguous. Sample: PBMCs. This receptor was taken from a young woman in good health and CMV-seronegative. CDR3 protein: CASRSLYSNQPQHF. The DNA for the CDR3 is TGTGCCAGCAGATCACTTTATAGCAATCAGCCCCAGCATTTT.